This T cell receptor beta chain was sequenced in a study of T cells in Graves' hyperthyroidism and ophthalmopathy. Across the study: It was at initial diagnosis, before any treatment, that peripheral blood was collected.

This CDR3 is 19 amino acids long. Germline loops: CDR1 MNHEY, CDR2 SMNVEV (reference sequence). Trimming removed 6 bases at V and 0 bases at J, with 23 bases between. What was amplified from RNA transcripts were TCR beta CDR3 regions. RT-PCR in the first round (using the HTBI primer set) targeted the TCR CDR3. TCRdb re-analysed the multiplex PCR reads in MiXCR, keeping a single row per CDR3 protein. Here the sample spans a few hundred thousand distinct CDR3 sequences, around 15% being singletons. This chain links TRBV27 with TRBJ2-2, with D perhaps TRBD1 (6 bases). The sample comprised blood. The sequence was obtained from a woman aged 50 to 65 with Graves' hyperthyroidism that later progressed to Graves' ophthalmopathy. CDR3 in amino acids: CASSSSAPDRDTNTGELFF. The CDR3 region has the DNA TGTGCCAGCAGCTCCTCTGCCCCCGACCGGGACACGAACACCGGGGAGCTGTTTTTT.